This T cell receptor beta chain was observed in a study of cytotoxic CD8 clonotypes in ibrutinib-treated CLL. Background on the study: Productive templates averaged approximately 260,000 per sample, and productive rearrangements 90,000 to 100,000.

Libraries were prepared by immunoSEQ multiplex PCR; TCRdb keeps only in-frame clonotypes and omits some of them. The table shows about 300,000 clones, with approximately 79% occurring only once. Germline V CDR1 and CDR2: WNHNN, SYGVQD (reference sequence). V was cut by 2 bases and J by 4 bases, with 17 bases left in between. This CDR3 is 16 amino acids long. The V call is TRBV10-1, the J call TRBJ1-2, with unresolved D. This specimen was PBMCs, taken at disease progression, from a patient treated with ibrutinib. This clonotype was sampled from a human donor with chronic lymphocytic leukemia. CDR3 region: CASSEGPGREFYGYTF. Written as DNA, the CDR3 is TGCGCCAGCAGTGAGGGTCCGGGGAGAGAATTCTATGGCTACACCTTC.